The entry that follows covers one T cell receptor (beta chain) sequence. Its antigen is undetermined. The data belong to a study of cytomegalovirus exposure and HLA in healthy donors. The PCR was carried out with 60 Vbeta primers and 13 Jbeta primers. The protocol was immunoSEQ multiplex PCR, while the TCRdb copy is restricted to in-frame clones and leaves out a portion. The data hold about 140,000 clones, with more than 65% observed a single time. Study results and limitations: Researchers counted roughly 150 TCR beta chains as cytomegalovirus-associated. Several of the most significant clusters appeared linked to common viral pathogens, based on a later analysis. Sequencing depth roughly uniform across donors was assumed in presence/absence analyses. Later genetic work tied a missense DCLRE1C variant to beta-chain V and J trimming.

The source is a woman aged 25 to 39 in good health and CMV-seronegative. Specimen: PBMCs.

The CDR3 DNA reads as TGTGCCAGCAGTCTCCGGACAAATAATTCACCCCTCCACTTT. It translates to CASSLRTNNSPLHF. The rearrangement uses TRBV6-5 and TRBJ1-6, with D possibly TRBD1 on 5 matching bases. The CDR3 has 14 amino acids. Looked up from germline, CDR1 is MNHEY and CDR2 is SVGAGI. V shed 5 bases and J shed 5 bases, with 10 bases lying between them.